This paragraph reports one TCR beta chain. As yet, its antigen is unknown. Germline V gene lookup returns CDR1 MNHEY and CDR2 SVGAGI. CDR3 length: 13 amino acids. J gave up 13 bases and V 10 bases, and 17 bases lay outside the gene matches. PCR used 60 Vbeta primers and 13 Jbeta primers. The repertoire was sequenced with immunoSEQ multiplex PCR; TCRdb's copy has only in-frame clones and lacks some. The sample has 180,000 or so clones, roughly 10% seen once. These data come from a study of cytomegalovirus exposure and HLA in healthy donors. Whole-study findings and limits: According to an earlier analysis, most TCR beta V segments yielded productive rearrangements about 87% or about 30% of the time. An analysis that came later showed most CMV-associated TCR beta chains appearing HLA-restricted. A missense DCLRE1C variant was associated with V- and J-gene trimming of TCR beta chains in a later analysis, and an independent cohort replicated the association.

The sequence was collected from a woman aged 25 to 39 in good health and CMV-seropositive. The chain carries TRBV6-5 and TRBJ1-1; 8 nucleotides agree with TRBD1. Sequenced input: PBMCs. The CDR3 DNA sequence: TGTGCCACCAGCCCGGATCAGGGGGCGCGAATTTTCTTT. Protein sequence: CATSPDQGARIFF.